This TCR beta chain is drawn from a study of blood T cells in healthy people across ages. Combining a sample-barcoded 5' primer with a J-beta primer mix, a second PCR ran for about 7 to 12 cycles. TCRdb called the 5' RACE reads again in MiXCR, with one record for every CDR3 protein. The table records approximately 730,000 distinct CDR3 sequences, about 42% of them present only once. With respect to this clonotype: The junction departs from germline at one end; a sequencing error may be responsible.

Sequenced: blood. The receptor's source is a woman in her fifties or sixties in good health.

The DNA for the CDR3 is TGTGCTAGTGGTTTCAAAAACGAGGCCCCGGGGATGAACCCTGAAGCTTTCTTT. Translating it yields CASGFKNEAPGMNPEAFF. The rearrangement links TRBV12-5 to TRBJ1-1, with D unclear. The CDR3 is 18 amino acids. Germline V gives CDR1 LGHNT, CDR2 FRNRAP.